These 14 T cell receptor beta chains were sequenced from one sample in a study of cytomegalovirus exposure and HLA in healthy donors. PCR employed 60 Vbeta and 13 Jbeta primers. Only in-frame clones appear in the TCRdb table, and some are missing; sequencing was by immunoSEQ multiplex PCR. The repertoire holds 220,000 or so clones, about 77% seen once, with 1.8% in the top ten. Sequenced material: PBMCs. These receptors originate from a woman in her thirties in good health and CMV-seronegative.

The chain recombines TRBV11-2 with TRBJ2-7; D unclear. Germline V lookup: CDR1 SGHAT, CDR2 FQNNGV. V was trimmed by 3 bases and J by 4 bases, leaving 7 bases between them. The CDR3 extends over 12 amino acids. The CDR3 sequence: CASSFRLYEQYF. The DNA for the CDR3 is TGTGCCAGCAGCTTCCGGTTATACGAGCAGTACTTC.

This clone was observed once. J is TRBJ1-5 and V is TRBV4-2, with 8 bases fitting TRBD1. Trimming cost V 4 bases and J 5 bases; bases outside gene matches: 7. Germline V gives CDR1 LGHNA, CDR2 YNFKEQ. The CDR3 has 15 amino acids. CDR3 nucleotides: TGTGCCAGCAGCCTGGGACAGGTACGAGATCAGCCCCAGCATTTT. It specifies CASSLGQVRDQPQHF.

The J gene is TRBJ1-3, the V gene TRBV13, with D perhaps TRBD1 (5 bases). This CDR3 comprises 13 residues. V dropped 5 bases and J dropped 4 bases, with 9 bases sitting between them. The germline CDR1 and CDR2 sequences are PRHDT and FYEKMQ (reference sequence). The CDR3 reads CASSPGQGNTIYF. CDR3 DNA: TGTGCCAGCAGCCCAGGACAAGGAAACACCATATATTTT.

The CDR3 region has the DNA TGTGCCAGCAGCCGGGGGGAGGTAAACTATGGCTACACCTTC. Encoded protein: CASSRGEVNYGYTF. This rearrangement joins TRBV5-4 to TRBJ1-2; D perhaps matches TRBD1 (5 bases). The V gene's germline CDR1 is SGHNT and CDR2 YYREEE (reference sequence). The V and J ends lost 4 bases and 2 bases respectively, with 12 bases between them. The length of the CDR3 is 14 residues.

The V and J genes are TRBV5-1 and TRBJ1-1; D may be TRBD1 (5 bases). The ends were cut back, 0 bases at V and 3 bases at J, with 18 bases in the middle. The length of the CDR3 is 17 residues. Per germline, CDR1 SGHRS and CDR2 YFSETQ. As DNA, the CDR3 is TGCGCCAGCAGCTTGGTGGGGGTCAGGGAGGGGTACACTGAAGCTTTCTTT. Translating gives CASSLVGVREGYTEAFF.

The chain links TRBV7-6 to TRBJ1-1; maybe TRBD1 (6 bases). V was clipped by 1 base and J by 8 bases, with 17 bases between them. The V gene's germline CDR1 is SGHVS and CDR2 FNYEAQ. The CDR3 is 15 residues long. DNA for the CDR3: TGTGCCAGCAGCTTAGTGGCAGGGGCCAATGGGGAAGCTTTCTTT. It encodes CASSLVAGANGEAFF.

V usage is TRBV6-1 and J usage is TRBJ2-2, with D possibly matching TRBD2 (5 bases). The length of the CDR3 is 13 residues. V lost 5 bases to trimming and J lost 8 bases, with 12 bases between them. Per germline, CDR1 MNHNS and CDR2 SASEGT. CDR3 bases: TGTGCCAGCAGTACACTAGTGGGGGGGGAGCTGTTTTTT. It yields the protein CASSTLVGGELFF.

The chain links TRBV6-5 to TRBJ1-2; TRBD1 matches at 9 bases. After removal of 6 bases from V and 3 bases from J, the junction contained 8 bases not matched to a gene. The CDR3 is 15 amino acids. Germline lookup yields CDR1 MNHEY and CDR2 SVGAGI. Here the CDR3 reads CASRPRDREHYGYTF. As DNA, the CDR3 is TGTGCCAGCAGACCCCGGGACAGGGAGCACTATGGCTACACCTTC.

The chain links TRBV7-9 to TRBJ2-7, with 10 positions matching TRBD1. The CDR3 covers 15 residues. Losses at the gene ends were 1 base for V and 3 bases for J; bases not matched to a gene: 3. CDR1 is SEHNR and CDR2 is FQNEAQ in the germline V gene (reference sequence). This chain's CDR3 is CASSLGQGAVYEQYF. The CDR3 DNA reads TGTGCCAGCAGCTTAGGACAGGGGGCGGTCTACGAGCAGTACTTC.

The chain recombines TRBV21-1 with TRBJ2-3; the D call TRBD1 from the table was never checked on the DNA. TRBV21-1 is a pseudogene segment. The CDR3 is made up of 14 amino acids. CDR3 DNA: TGTGCCAGCTTCCCGGGACAGGGTACAGATACGCAGTATTTT. This codes for CASFPGQGTDTQYF.

The rearrangement uses TRBV29-1 and TRBJ2-7; 9 bases fit TRBD1. V dropped 7 bases and J dropped 3; count of bases not matched to a gene: 4. The length of the CDR3 is 12 residues. CDR1 SQVTM and CDR2 ANQGSEA come from the germline V gene. The CDR3 protein is CSALTGGYEQYF. CDR3 in DNA: TGCAGCGCACTGACAGGGGGCTACGAGCAGTACTTC.

The V and J genes are TRBV11-2 and TRBJ1-1, with D uncertain. Trimming took off 5 bases at V and 1 base at J, with 11 bases between the two ends. Germline V gene data show CDR1 as SGHAT and CDR2 as FQNNGV. CDR3 length: 14 residues. CDR3 region: CASSQAAGNTEAFF. The DNA for the CDR3 is TGTGCCAGCAGCCAAGCGGCGGGGAACACTGAAGCTTTCTTT.

CDR3 region: CAISGPAVRYNEQFF. The CDR3 bases are TGTGCCATCAGTGGGCCGGCCGTCAGGTACAATGAGCAGTTCTTC. The rearrangement uses TRBV10-3 and TRBJ2-1; D unclear. Germline assignment: CDR1 ENHRY and CDR2 SYGVKD. Trimming took 4 bases from V and 4 from J, leaving 14 bases between them. The CDR3 length is 15 residues.

This chain uses TRBV7-8 with TRBJ2-7; D not resolved. This CDR3 has 14 residues. The germline gives CDR1 SGHVS, CDR2 FQNEAQ. V lost 5 bases and J lost 5, with 16 bases in between. DNA for the CDR3: TGTGCCAGCAGCCCCCAGGCTTCGGCCAACGAGCAGTACTTC. This encodes CASSPQASANEQYF.